The text below deals with one T cell receptor (beta chain). The target antigen is unknown. Following autologous stem cell transplantation, relapse occurred in every patient, and exposure to brentuximab vedotin varied. Germline lookup yields CDR1 ENHRY and CDR2 SYGVKD. This CDR3 is built from 12 residues. With 7 bases removed from V and 0 bases from J, the gap between germline ends came to 4 bases. These data are taken from a study of PD-1 blockade in classical Hodgkin lymphoma. Study as a whole: The patients were dosed with nivolumab 3 mg/kg, infused intravenously every 2 weeks. Study-level findings and limits: With CD4+ cells, TCR diversity rose significantly by C4D1, but not with CD8+ cells. Those achieving complete response showed baseline diversity like newly diagnosed patients. After ASCT, patients who started nivolumab under 1 year later were excluded.

Data came from immunoSEQ multiplex PCR; TCRdb stores just in-frame clones and leaves some out. Here the sample spans about 40,000 clones, about 89% being singletons. The chain joins TRBV10-3 to TRBJ1-3, with no clear D. The sequencing here drew on peripheral blood mononuclear cells (PBMCs), taken at baseline. The TCR comes from a human donor with classical Hodgkin lymphoma. The CDR3 loop reads CAIKPSGNTIYF. CDR3 DNA: TGTGCCATCAAGCCCTCTGGAAACACCATATATTTT.